The 3 T cell receptor beta chains listed next were all sequenced from one sample in a study of vaccination and CD4 T cells after COVID-19. The Oncomine TCR Beta short-read assay was applied to DNA of cultured CD4+ T cells. Each CDR3 protein is one row after TCRdb ran MiXCR on the PCR reads. The sample includes roughly 20,000 distinct CDR3 sequences, under 60% of them seen just once. This sample's treatment: approximately 9-day PBMC culture with coronavirus spike peptide pools or control peptides (ViraFEST assay). These receptors lack a known antigen. This material consisted of CD4+ T cells from blood, cultured in vitro, taken after SARS-CoV-2 vaccination. All receptors derive from a human donor who had recovered from COVID-19.

The chain is built from TRBV11-3 and TRBJ2-7, with D perhaps matching TRBD1 or TRBD2 (6 bases each). Germline CDR1 is SGHNT and CDR2 is YENEEA. The CDR3 runs to 13 residues. The V gene lost 5 bases and the J gene lost 6 bases, with 14 bases spanning the gap. In DNA form, the CDR3 reads TGTGCCAGCAGCCGGGGGCGGGGTAGCGAGCAGTACTTC. This gives the protein CASSRGRGSEQYF.

In its sample, this clonotype was seen once. V and J are TRBV6-1 and TRBJ2-3; 8 bases match TRBD2. Germline V lookup: CDR1 MNHNS, CDR2 SASEGT. The CDR3 is 16 residues long. J gave up 8 bases and V 7 bases, and 17 bases lay outside the gene matches. CDR3 region: CASTPYAASGRGTQYF. DNA of the CDR3: TGTGCCAGCACTCCGTACGCGGCTAGCGGGCGGGGTACGCAGTATTTT.

The rearrangement links TRBV28 to TRBJ2-5; 9 bases map to TRBD1. The CDR3 extends over 18 amino acids. V gave up 6 bases and J gave up 2 bases; unmatched junction bases: 16. CDR1 and CDR2 from the germline V gene are MDHEN and SYDVKM. The CDR3 nucleotides read TGTGCCAGCAGCACAGGGGGCGCATCCCGCGGACCTCAAGAGACCCAGTACTTC. Residues: CASSTGGASRGPQETQYF.